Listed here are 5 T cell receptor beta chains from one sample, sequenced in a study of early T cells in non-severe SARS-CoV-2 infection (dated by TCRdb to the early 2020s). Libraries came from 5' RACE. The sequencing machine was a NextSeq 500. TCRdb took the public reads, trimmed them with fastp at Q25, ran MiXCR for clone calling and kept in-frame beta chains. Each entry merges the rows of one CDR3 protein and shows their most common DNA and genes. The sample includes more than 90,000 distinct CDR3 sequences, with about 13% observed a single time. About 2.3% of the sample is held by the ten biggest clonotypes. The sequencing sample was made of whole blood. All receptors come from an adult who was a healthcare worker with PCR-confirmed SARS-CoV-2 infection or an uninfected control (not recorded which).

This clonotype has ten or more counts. CDR3 nucleotide sequence: TGCAGCGTTGATTTGAGGGATGGCTACACCTTC. This gives the protein CSVDLRDGYTF. V is TRBV29-1 and J is TRBJ1-2, with unresolved D. The V and J ends lost 3 bases and 6 bases respectively, with 8 bases between them. This CDR3 has 11 residues. Germline CDR1 is SQVTM and CDR2 is ANQGSEA.

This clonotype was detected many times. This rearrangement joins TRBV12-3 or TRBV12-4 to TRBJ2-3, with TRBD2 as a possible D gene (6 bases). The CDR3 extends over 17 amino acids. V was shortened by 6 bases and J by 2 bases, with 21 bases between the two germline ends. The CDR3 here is CASSPRRGDLNTDTQYF. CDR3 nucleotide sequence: TGTGCCAGCAGCCCCCGGCGCGGGGACCTCAACACAGATACGCAGTATTTT.

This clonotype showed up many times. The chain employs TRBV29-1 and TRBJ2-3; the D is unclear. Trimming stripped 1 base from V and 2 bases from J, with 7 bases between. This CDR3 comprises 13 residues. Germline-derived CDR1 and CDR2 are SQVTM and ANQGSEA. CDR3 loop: CSVEVTNTDTQYF. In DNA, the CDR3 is TGCAGCGTTGAAGTAACCAACACAGATACGCAGTATTTT.

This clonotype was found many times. CDR3 protein: CSARDLREYNEQFF. The CDR3 bases are TGCAGTGCTAGAGACCTCAGGGAGTACAATGAGCAGTTCTTC. The chain carries TRBV20-1 and TRBJ2-1, with D perhaps being TRBD1 or TRBD2 (5 bases each). The V end lost 0 bases, the J end lost 4 bases, and 10 bases lay between the germline ends. The CDR3 has 14 amino acids. Germline CDR1 is DFQATT and CDR2 is SNEGSKA (reference sequence).

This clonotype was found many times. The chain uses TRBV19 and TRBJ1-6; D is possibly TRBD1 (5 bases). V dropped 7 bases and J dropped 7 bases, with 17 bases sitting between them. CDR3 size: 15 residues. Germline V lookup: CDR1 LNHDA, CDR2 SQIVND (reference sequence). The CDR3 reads CASKVGDARNSPLHF. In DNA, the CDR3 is TGTGCCAGTAAGGTGGGGGACGCACGAAATTCACCCCTCCACTTT.